By frequency in the sample, the clone carrying this TCR beta chain is medium-sized. CDR1 and CDR2 (germline): SNHLY, FYNNEI. J was trimmed by 5 bases and V by 7 bases; bases with no gene match: 7. The length of the CDR3 is 16 residues. TCRdb reanalyzed the PCR reads with MiXCR. The sample consists of 7,000 to 9,500 clones, around 30% of them appearing once. This entry belongs to a study of metastatic and nonmetastatic thyroid tumors. Before thyroid surgery, none of the patients had received any treatment. The chain couples TRBV2 to TRBJ2-1; 14 nucleotides agree with TRBD2. Sequencing was carried out using tumor tissue. This receptor was taken from a male donor with papillary thyroid cancer or a benign thyroid nodule (not recorded which). Some clones in this sample may be carry-over from other donors' samples. The CDR3 DNA reads as TGTGCCAGCAAAGGGACTAGCGGGAGACTTAACAATGAGCAGTTCTTC. Amino acid sequence: CASKGTSGRLNNEQFF. The full variable domain, with the rest looked up from reference TRBV2 and TRBJ2-1, is EPEVTQTPSHQVTQMGQEVILRCVPISNHLYFYWYRQILGQKVEFLVSFYNNEISEKSEIFDDQFSVERPDGSNFTLKIRSTKLEDSAMYFCASKGTSGRLNNEQFFGPGTRLTVL.